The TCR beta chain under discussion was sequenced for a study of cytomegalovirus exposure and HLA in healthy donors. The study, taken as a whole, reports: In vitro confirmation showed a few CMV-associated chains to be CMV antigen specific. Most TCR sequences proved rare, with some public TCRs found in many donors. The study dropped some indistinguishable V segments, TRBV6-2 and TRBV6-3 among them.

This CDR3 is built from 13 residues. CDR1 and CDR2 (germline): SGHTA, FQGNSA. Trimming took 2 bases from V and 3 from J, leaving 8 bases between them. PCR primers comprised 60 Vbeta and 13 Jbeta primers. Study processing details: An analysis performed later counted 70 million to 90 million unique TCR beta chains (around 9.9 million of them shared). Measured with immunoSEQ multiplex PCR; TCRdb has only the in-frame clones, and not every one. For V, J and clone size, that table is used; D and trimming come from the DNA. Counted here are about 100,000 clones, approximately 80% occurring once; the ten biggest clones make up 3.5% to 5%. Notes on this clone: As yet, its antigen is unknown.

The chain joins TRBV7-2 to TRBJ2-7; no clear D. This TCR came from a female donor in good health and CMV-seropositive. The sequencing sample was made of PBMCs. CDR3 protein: CASSLPGYYEQYF. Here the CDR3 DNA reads TGTGCCAGCAGCTTACCGGGTTACTACGAGCAGTACTTC.